The 9 T cell receptor beta chains below were found in one sample sequenced in a study of CD8+ T cells in alopecia areata. TCR sequencing used cDNA made by reverse transcription of extracted RNA. The assay was immunoSEQ multiplex PCR, and TCRdb's table has in-frame clones only and misses some. The sample comprises fewer than 350,000 clones, roughly 64% of which are singletons, and under 2% rests with the top ten. Regarding treatment: oral pan-JAK inhibitor, 5-10 mg twice daily. Here the sequenced sample was CD4+ T cells sorted from blood, taken at week 24, from a patient treated with tofacitinib. These receptors originate from a human donor with alopecia areata.

Written as DNA, the CDR3 is TGTGCCTGGGGGAACCGACGCCAAGAGACCCAGTACTTC. Translating it yields CAWGNRRQETQYF. The rearrangement joins TRBV30 to TRBJ2-5; D is unresolved. V was pared by 5 bases and J by 1 base, with 11 bases between. This CDR3 is built from 13 residues. Germline loops: CDR1 GTSNPN, CDR2 SVGIG (reference sequence).

The chain employs TRBV28 and TRBJ2-3; no reliable D call. This CDR3 spans 14 amino acids. V was cut by 3 bases and J by 2 bases, with 9 bases left in between. Germline V gene data show CDR1 as MDHEN and CDR2 as SYDVKM. CDR3 bases: TGTGCCAGCAGTTTGGAGTTATTCACAGATACGCAGTATTTT. Its translation: CASSLELFTDTQYF.

The J gene is TRBJ2-3, the V gene TRBV25-1; D is perhaps TRBD2 (7 bases). CDR1 MGHDK and CDR2 SYGVNS come from the germline V gene. The CDR3 extends over 15 amino acids. Trimming pared 3 bases from V and 3 bases from J, leaving 13 bases between. The CDR3 sequence is CASSDDGGATDTQYF. CDR3 nucleotides: TGTGCCAGCAGTGATGATGGGGGGGCGACAGATACGCAGTATTTT.

The chain joins TRBV27 to TRBJ2-1, with 7 bases identical to TRBD2. Per germline, CDR1 MNHEY and CDR2 SMNVEV (reference sequence). Trimming at V came to 5 bases and at J to 2 bases, leaving 9 bases not matched to a gene. The CDR3 has 16 residues. The CDR3 region has the DNA TGTGCCAGCAGTCCCACGGGGACTAAGACCTACAATGAGCAGTTCTTC. Translated, it gives CASSPTGTKTYNEQFF.

The chain joins TRBV30 to TRBJ1-1; TRBD1 might be the D (5 bases). Looked up from germline, CDR1 is GTSNPN and CDR2 is SVGIG (reference sequence). The length of the CDR3 is 14 residues. V dropped 0 bases and J dropped 3 bases, with 11 bases sitting between them. The CDR3 sequence: CAWSVRGLYTEAFF. Written as DNA, the CDR3 is TGTGCCTGGAGTGTACGGGGCCTGTACACTGAAGCTTTCTTT.

This clone was found a few times. CDR3 in amino acids: CASSVAGGTYGYTF. Written as DNA, the CDR3 is TGTGCCAGCAGCGTAGCGGGCGGCACTTATGGCTACACCTTC. The chain links TRBV9 to TRBJ1-2, with D unresolved. The CDR3 consists of 14 residues. Germline loops: CDR1 SGDLS, CDR2 YYNGEE. Deletions cut 0 bases from V and 5 bases from J, with 11 bases between. Drawing the rest from reference TRBV9 and TRBJ1-2, the complete variable domain is DSGVTQTPKHLITATGQRVTLRCSPRSGDLSVYWYQQSLDQGLQFLIQYYNGEERAKGNILERFSAQQFPDLHSELNLSSLELGDSALYFCASSVAGGTYGYTFGSGTRLTVV.

The rearrangement joins TRBV11-2 to TRBJ2-5; 9 bases match TRBD1. The CDR3 length is 13 residues. V lost 8 bases, J lost 5 bases, and 6 bases stayed unmatched. The germline gives CDR1 SGHAT, CDR2 FQNNGV. This CDR3 reads CASLRGTGETQYF. The CDR3 coding sequence is TGTGCCAGCCTCCGGGGGACAGGGGAGACCCAGTACTTC.

Here the CDR3 reads CASSLRTGAGRDYEQYF. CDR3 bases: TGTGCCAGCAGTTTACGCACCGGGGCAGGGAGGGACTACGAGCAGTACTTC. The chain couples TRBV27 to TRBJ2-7; 7 bases are a match to TRBD2. The trim removed 2 bases at V and 3 bases at J, leaving 13 bases unmatched. Per the germline V gene, CDR1 is MNHEY and CDR2 is SMNVEV (reference sequence). The CDR3 is 17 residues long.

The CDR3 here is CASIERGVVREQYF. The CDR3 bases are TGTGCCAGCATCGAGCGGGGGGTTGTCCGCGAGCAGTACTTC. V and J are TRBV2 and TRBJ2-7; 9 bases agree with TRBD2. Germline V gene sequence: CDR1 SNHLY, CDR2 FYNNEI. This CDR3 spans 14 amino acids. With 7 bases clipped from V and 6 bases from J, the junction kept 10 bases outside the gene matches.